Listed below are T cell receptor beta chains from one sample, sequenced in a study of blood T cell repertoires in COVID-19. The method was immunoSEQ multiplex PCR; TCRdb's version includes in-frame clones alone and lacks a portion of them. The table lists roughly 230,000 clones, approximately 81% of them singletons. The sequenced material came from peripheral blood. Every receptor here comes from a man aged 40-50 years with acute or convalescent COVID-19. The CDR3 runs from the conserved cysteine through the conserved F or W. Each record gives: clone size, J gene, V gene, D gene, CDR3 DNA, CDR3 protein. The D gene is left open where the match is weak. Only part of the rows carry a size: once, few, many, or a class if the clone is expanded.

-	TRBJ1-2	TRBV29-1	TRBD1	TGCAGCGGAGGCCATACAGGGGTAAACTATGGCTACACCTTC	CSGGHTGVNYGYTF
-	TRBJ2-2	TRBV25-1	TRBD1	TGTGCCAGCAGTGAATCGAGGACAGGGAATACCGGGGAGCTGTTTTTT	CASSESRTGNTGELFF
once	TRBJ2-3	TRBV30	TRBD2	TGTGCCTGGGCGGGGGGCACAGATACGCAGTATTTT	CAWAGGTDTQYF
-	TRBJ1-2	TRBV27	-	TGTGCCAGCAGTCTTACTGCAGGGGTGAAGGGAGGCTACACCTTC	CASSLTAGVKGGYTF
once	TRBJ1-1	TRBV5-1	-	TGCGCCAGCAGGGTACAGGGGAACACTGAAGCTTTCTTT	CASRVQGNTEAFF
-	TRBJ2-1	TRBV7-2	TRBD2	TGTGCCAGCAGCTTAGTTTTTGCGGGGGGGAGAGGTGAGCAGTTCTTC	CASSLVFAGGRGEQFF
once	TRBJ2-5	TRBV7-9	-	TGTGCCAGCAGACCGAGCCGGGAAGAGACCCAGTACTTC	CASRPSREETQYF
-	TRBJ2-3	TRBV30	-	TGTGCCTGGAAGGTGAGGGGCACAGATACGCAGTATTTT	CAWKVRGTDTQYF
-	TRBJ2-2	TRBV19	-	TGTGCCAGTAGGATAGGGCACCTCAACACCGGGGAGCTGTTTTTT	CASRIGHLNTGELFF
-	TRBJ2-3	TRBV12-5	TRBD2	TGTGCTTCTAGCGGGGGGGCTACAGATACGCAGTATTTT	CASSGGATDTQYF
once	TRBJ1-3	TRBV4-1	-	TGCGCCAGCAGCCCCGTGGAGCGGGCCTCTGGAAACACCATATATTTT	CASSPVERASGNTIYF
-	TRBJ2-5	TRBV27	TRBD2	TGTGCCAGCAGTTTATCGGGACTAGCGTACTTC	CASSLSGLAYF
once	TRBJ2-3	TRBV11-2	TRBD2	TGTGCCAGCAGCTTCCCCGGGGGGAATACGCAGTATTTT	CASSFPGGNTQYF
-	TRBJ2-7	TRBV28	-	TGTGCCAGCAGTTTAAGGGGATACGAGCAGTACTTC	CASSLRGYEQYF
-	TRBJ1-5	TRBV6-5	-	TGTGCCAGTGGACAGTCGAGCAATCAGCCCCAGCATTTT	CASGQSSNQPQHF
-	TRBJ1-5	TRBV18	TRBD1	TGTGCCAGCTCACCAGTCCCGGGACAGGGTCCAGGGCAGCCCCAGCATTTT	CASSPVPGQGPGQPQHF
-	TRBJ1-2	TRBV30	-	TGTGCCTGGAGTGTACTCCGCCAGCTGGGAGGTGGCTACACCTTC	CAWSVLRQLGGGYTF
-	TRBJ2-5	TRBV4-1	TRBD1	TGCGCCAGCAGCCAAGTAGGACAGGGTGGGGAGACCCAGTACTTC	CASSQVGQGGETQYF
-	TRBJ1-2	TRBV3-1/TRBV3-2	-	TGTGCCAGCTGGGGCCCCCATGGGGCACCCTCCGCTAACTATGGCTACACCTTC	CASWGPHGAPSANYGYTF
-	TRBJ1-4	TRBV3-1/TRBV3-2	-	TGTGCCAGCAGCCGCCAGAATGAAAAACTGTTTTTT	CASSRQNEKLFF
-	TRBJ1-2	TRBV5-4	-	TGTGCCAGCAGCTTGCAAGGGGTTGATGGCTACACCTTC	CASSLQGVDGYTF
few	TRBJ1-6	TRBV7-3	-	TGTGCCAGCAGCTTCGGGGGAAACGGGTCACCCCTCCACTTT	CASSFGGNGSPLHF
-	TRBJ1-4	TRBV6-5	-	TGTGCCAGCAGTTACTCGTTAGGGGGGGCATATGAAAAACTGTTTTTT	CASSYSLGGAYEKLFF
-	TRBJ2-1	TRBV7-3	-	TGTGCCAGCAGCCCCTCGCGGACACATAATGAGCAGTTCTTC	CASSPSRTHNEQFF
-	TRBJ1-4	TRBV11-2	-	TGTGCCAGCAGCAACAGGGTTCGAGAAAAACTGTTTTTT	CASSNRVREKLFF
-	TRBJ2-7	TRBV13	TRBD1	TGTGCCAGCAGCTTAGGGTTGGTACAGGGGTTGTACGAGCAGTACTTC	CASSLGLVQGLYEQYF
-	TRBJ1-1	TRBV18	-	TGTGCCAGCTCACCACAGGGGGTGAACACTGAAGCTTTCTTT	CASSPQGVNTEAFF
-	TRBJ1-2	TRBV9	TRBD1	TGTGCCAGCAGCCCCCGTATCAGTCCGGGACAGGGATTGTATGGCTACACCTTC	CASSPRISPGQGLYGYTF